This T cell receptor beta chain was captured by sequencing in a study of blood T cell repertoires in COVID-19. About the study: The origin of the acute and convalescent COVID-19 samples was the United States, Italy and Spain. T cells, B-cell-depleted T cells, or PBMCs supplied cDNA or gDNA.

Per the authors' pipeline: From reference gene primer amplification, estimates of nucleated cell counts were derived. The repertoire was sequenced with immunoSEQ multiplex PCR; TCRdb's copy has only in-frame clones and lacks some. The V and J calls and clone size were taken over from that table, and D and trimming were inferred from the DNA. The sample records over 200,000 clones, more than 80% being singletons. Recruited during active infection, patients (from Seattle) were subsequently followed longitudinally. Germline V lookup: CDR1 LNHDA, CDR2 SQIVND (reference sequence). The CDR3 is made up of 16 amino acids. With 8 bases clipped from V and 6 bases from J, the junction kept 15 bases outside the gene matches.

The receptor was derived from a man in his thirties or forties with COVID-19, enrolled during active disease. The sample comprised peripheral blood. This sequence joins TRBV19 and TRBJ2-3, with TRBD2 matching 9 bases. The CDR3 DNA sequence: TGTGCCAGTCGATCCCCTAGAGCGGGGGGAGGGGATACGCAGTATTTT. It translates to CASRSPRAGGGDTQYF.